This T cell receptor beta chain emerged from a study of T cell repertoires in cytomegalovirus infection. MiXCR, run by TCRdb on the reads, gives a single entry per CDR3 protein. The sample has 450,000 to 550,000 distinct CDR3 sequences, approximately 17% seen once. Germline CDR1 and CDR2: LNHNV and YYDKDF (reference sequence). Losses at the gene ends were 2 bases for V and 8 bases for J; bases not matched to a gene: 10. The CDR3 has 17 residues. The sample consisted of CD8+ T cells from PBMCs. This sequence was found in a human donor in good health (CMV status not recorded). Some clones in this sample may be carry-over from other donors' samples. The J gene is TRBJ2-1, the V gene TRBV15; TRBD2 aligns across 12 bases. The DNA of the CDR3 is TGTGCCACCAGCAGAAGACTAGCGGGGGTGGGTTCGGATGAGCAGTTCTTC. Translation gives CATSRRLAGVGSDEQFF.